This T cell receptor (beta chain) was recovered during a study of blood T cell repertoires in COVID-19. Study-wide background: COVID-19 samples collected from the United States, Italy and Spain covered acute and convalescent phases.

Assay: immunoSEQ multiplex PCR; the TCRdb copy retains only in-frame clones and omits some. The sample has about 80,000 clones; over 75% are singletons. The CDR3 spans 13 residues. Trimming took off 4 bases at V and 4 bases at J, with 11 bases between the two ends. The germline V gene encodes CDR1 SGHRS and CDR2 YFSETQ. The chain combines TRBV5-1 with TRBJ1-2, with D possibly matching TRBD1 (5 bases). The sequence derives from a man older than 75 with acute or convalescent COVID-19. Sequences were obtained from peripheral blood. CDR3 sequence: CASSPDTFYGYTF. CDR3 bases: TGCGCCAGCAGCCCGGACACGTTCTATGGCTACACCTTC.